The 3 T cell receptor beta chains reported below all come from one sample, sequenced in a study of patients and donors after allogeneic stem cell transplantation. TCRdb analysed the RT-PCR reads with MiXCR anew, one entry per CDR3 protein. The sample lists about 960,000 distinct CDR3 sequences; 18% were seen once. What was sequenced was blood, either unsorted or a sorted T cell fraction (not recorded which). The receptors come from a human donor who was either an allogeneic HSCT recipient or a stem cell or donor lymphocyte infusion donor (not recorded which). It is not recorded whose cells these are; they may come from a transplant donor.

CDR3 sequence reads: CASSRGQGTETQYF. The CDR3 nucleotides read TGTGCCAGCAGCCGGGGACAGGGAACAGAGACCCAGTACTTC. The chain uses TRBV14 and TRBJ2-5, with 9 nucleotides matching TRBD1. CDR1 and CDR2 (germline): SGHDN, FVKESK. The CDR3 is 14 amino acids. V trimming: 4 bases; J trimming: 4 bases; junction bases outside the gene matches: 4.

The chain joins TRBV19 to TRBJ1-4; no firm D call. Germline values: CDR1 LNHDA, CDR2 SQIVND (reference sequence). The CDR3 runs to 13 residues. V shed 8 bases and J shed 5 bases, with 12 bases lying between them. The CDR3 here is CASQNLLNEKLFF. DNA for the CDR3: TGTGCCAGTCAGAACCTACTAAATGAAAAACTGTTTTTT.

The V gene is TRBV30, the J gene TRBJ1-5, with 7 bases matching TRBD1. V dropped 1 base and J dropped 4; count of bases not matched to a gene: 7. The CDR3 has 15 amino acids. Germline-derived CDR1 and CDR2 are GTSNPN and SVGIG (reference sequence). The CDR3 loop is CAWSGEGAKNQPQHF. The CDR3 DNA sequence: TGTGCCTGGAGTGGAGAGGGGGCGAAAAATCAGCCCCAGCATTTT.